The TCR beta chain under discussion was sequenced for a study of shared clonotypes between healthy human individuals. General observations from the study: Naive CD4 clonotypes overlapped across a few donors at approximately 5.5%. Compared with memory subsets, naive subsets generally had larger estimated richness.

The assay used deep level. TCRdb's table, derived via immunoSEQ multiplex PCR, lists solely in-frame clones and lacks some. The sample lists 1,500,000 or so clones; approximately 97% were seen once. Concerning this clone itself: Its antigen is unidentified.

The sequencing input was naive CD4+ T cells sorted from blood. Subset denoted: CD45RA+ positively selected. The receptor's source is a man younger than 45 in good health.

The CDR3 loop reads CASSPAGRPQHF. The CDR3 DNA follows: TGTGCCAGCAGCCCCGCTGGGCGGCCCCAGCATTTT. This rearrangement joins TRBV28 to TRBJ1-5; D call uncertain. Germline-derived CDR1 and CDR2 are MDHEN and SYDVKM. V lost 6 bases and J 9 bases, leaving 12 bases between the germline ends. The CDR3 runs 12 residues.